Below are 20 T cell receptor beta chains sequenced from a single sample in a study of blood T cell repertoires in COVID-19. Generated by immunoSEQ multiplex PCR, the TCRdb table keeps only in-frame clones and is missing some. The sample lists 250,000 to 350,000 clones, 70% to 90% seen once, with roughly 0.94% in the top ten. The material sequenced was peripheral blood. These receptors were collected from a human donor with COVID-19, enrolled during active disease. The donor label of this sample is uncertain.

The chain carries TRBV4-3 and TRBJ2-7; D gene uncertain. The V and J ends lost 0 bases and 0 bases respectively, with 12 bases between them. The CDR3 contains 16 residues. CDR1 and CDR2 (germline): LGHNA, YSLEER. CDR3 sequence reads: CASSQEYAGTSYEQYF. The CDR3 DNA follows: TGCGCCAGCAGCCAAGAATACGCAGGAACCTCCTACGAGCAGTACTTC.

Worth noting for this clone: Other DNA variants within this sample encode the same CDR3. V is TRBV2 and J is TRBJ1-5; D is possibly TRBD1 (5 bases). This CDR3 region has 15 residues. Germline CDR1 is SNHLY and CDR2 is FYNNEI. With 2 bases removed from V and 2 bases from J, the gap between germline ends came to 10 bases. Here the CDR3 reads CASSEQGGGNQPQHF. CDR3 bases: TGTGCCAGCAGTGAACAGGGCGGCGGCAATCAGCCCCAGCATTTT.

The CDR3 DNA reads TGTGCGTGCACAGGGGGGTCCCACGAGCAGTACTTC. It specifies CACTGGSHEQYF. The chain recombines TRBV6-6 with TRBJ2-7; TRBD1 aligns across 8 bases. The CDR3 contains 12 residues. Looked up from germline, CDR1 is MNHNY and CDR2 is SVGAGI (reference sequence).

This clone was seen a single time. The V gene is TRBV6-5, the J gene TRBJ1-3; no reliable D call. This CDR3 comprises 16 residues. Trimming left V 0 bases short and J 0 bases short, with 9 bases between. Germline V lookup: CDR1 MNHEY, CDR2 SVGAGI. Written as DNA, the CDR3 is TGTGCCAGCAGTTACTCGGTCGGAGCCTCTGGAAACACCATATATTTT. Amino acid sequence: CASSYSVGASGNTIYF.

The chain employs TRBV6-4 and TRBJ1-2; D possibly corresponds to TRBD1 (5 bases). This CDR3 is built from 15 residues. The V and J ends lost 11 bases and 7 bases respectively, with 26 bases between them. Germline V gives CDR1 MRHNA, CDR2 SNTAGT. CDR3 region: CAQQGRRGAGLGYTF. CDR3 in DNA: TGTGCCCAGCAAGGACGGAGAGGGGCGGGACTTGGCTACACCTTC.

CDR3 sequence reads: CASGSGGWDQPQHF. In nucleotides, the CDR3 is TGTGCCAGCGGATCAGGGGGTTGGGATCAGCCCCAGCATTTT. This chain joins TRBV6-5 and TRBJ1-5; 7 bases are shared with TRBD1. Germline trimming cut 8 bases from V and 5 bases from J; bases unmatched to any gene: 9. Germline CDR1 and CDR2: MNHEY and SVGAGI. The CDR3 has 14 residues.

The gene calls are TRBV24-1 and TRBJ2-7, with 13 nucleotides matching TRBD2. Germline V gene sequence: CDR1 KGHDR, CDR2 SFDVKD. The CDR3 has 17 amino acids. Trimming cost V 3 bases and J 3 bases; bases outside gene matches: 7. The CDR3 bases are TGTGCCACCAGTGATGCTGGACTAGCGGGGGATGGCTACGAGCAGTACTTC. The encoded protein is CATSDAGLAGDGYEQYF.

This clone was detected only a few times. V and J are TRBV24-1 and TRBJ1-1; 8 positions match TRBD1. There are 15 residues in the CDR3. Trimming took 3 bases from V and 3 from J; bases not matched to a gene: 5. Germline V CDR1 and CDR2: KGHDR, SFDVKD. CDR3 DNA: TGTGCCACCAGTGATCTTCGGACAGGGTACACTGAAGCTTTCTTT. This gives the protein CATSDLRTGYTEAFF.

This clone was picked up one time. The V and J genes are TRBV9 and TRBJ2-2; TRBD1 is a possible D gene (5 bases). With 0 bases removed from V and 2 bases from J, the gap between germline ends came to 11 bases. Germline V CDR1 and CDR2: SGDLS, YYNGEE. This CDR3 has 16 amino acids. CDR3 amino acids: CASSVVPGLNTGELFF. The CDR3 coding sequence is TGTGCCAGCAGCGTAGTCCCAGGGCTAAACACCGGGGAGCTGTTTTTT.

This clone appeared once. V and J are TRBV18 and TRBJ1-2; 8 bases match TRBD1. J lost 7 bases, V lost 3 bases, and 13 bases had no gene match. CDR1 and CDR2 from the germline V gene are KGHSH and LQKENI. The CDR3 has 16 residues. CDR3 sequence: CASSPEGQGATTGYTF. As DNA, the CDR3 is TGTGCCAGCTCACCGGAGGGGCAGGGGGCGACAACTGGCTACACCTTC.

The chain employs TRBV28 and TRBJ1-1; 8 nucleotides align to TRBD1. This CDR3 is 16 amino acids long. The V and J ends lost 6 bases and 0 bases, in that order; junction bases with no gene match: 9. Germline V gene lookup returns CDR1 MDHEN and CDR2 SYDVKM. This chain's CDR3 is CASSYDRGRVNTEAFF. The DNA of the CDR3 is TGTGCCAGCAGCTACGACAGGGGCCGAGTGAACACTGAAGCTTTCTTT.

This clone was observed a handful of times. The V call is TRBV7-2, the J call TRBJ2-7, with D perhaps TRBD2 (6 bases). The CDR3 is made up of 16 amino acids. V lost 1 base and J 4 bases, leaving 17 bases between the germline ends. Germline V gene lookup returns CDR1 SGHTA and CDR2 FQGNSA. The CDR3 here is CASSLEGGTGSYEQYF. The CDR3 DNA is TGTGCCAGCAGCTTAGAGGGCGGGACTGGGTCATACGAGCAGTACTTC.

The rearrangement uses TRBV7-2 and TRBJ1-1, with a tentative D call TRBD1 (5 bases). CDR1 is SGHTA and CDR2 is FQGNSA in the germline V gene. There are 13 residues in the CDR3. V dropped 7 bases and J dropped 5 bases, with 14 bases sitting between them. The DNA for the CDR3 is TGTGCCAGCACCTCTCCAGGGCTGACTGAAGCTTTCTTT. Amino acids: CASTSPGLTEAFF.

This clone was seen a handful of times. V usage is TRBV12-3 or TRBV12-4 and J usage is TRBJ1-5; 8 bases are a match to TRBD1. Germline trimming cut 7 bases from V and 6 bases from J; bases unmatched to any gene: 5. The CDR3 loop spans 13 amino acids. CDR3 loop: CASNQGAGQPQHF. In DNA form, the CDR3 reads TGTGCCAGCAATCAGGGGGCTGGTCAGCCCCAGCATTTT.

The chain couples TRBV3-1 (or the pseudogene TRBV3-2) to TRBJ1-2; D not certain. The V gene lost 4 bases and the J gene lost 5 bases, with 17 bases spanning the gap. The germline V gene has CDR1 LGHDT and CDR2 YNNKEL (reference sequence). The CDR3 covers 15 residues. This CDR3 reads CASSPYNGGEYGYTF. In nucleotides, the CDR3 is TGTGCCAGCAGCCCTTACAACGGCGGTGAATATGGCTACACCTTC.

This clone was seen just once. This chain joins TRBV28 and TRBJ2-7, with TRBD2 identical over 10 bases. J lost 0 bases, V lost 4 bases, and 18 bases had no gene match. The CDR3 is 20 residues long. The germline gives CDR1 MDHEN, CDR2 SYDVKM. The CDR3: CASSSPWRGLAEPLSYEQYF. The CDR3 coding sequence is TGTGCCAGCAGTTCCCCGTGGAGAGGACTAGCGGAACCCCTCTCCTACGAGCAGTACTTC. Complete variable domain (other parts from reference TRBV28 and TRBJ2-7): DVKVTQSSRYLVKRTGEKVFLECVQDMDHENMFWYRQDPGLGLRLIYFSYDVKMKEKGDIPEGYSVSREKKERFSLILESASTNQTSMYLCASSSPWRGLAEPLSYEQYFGPGTRLTVT.

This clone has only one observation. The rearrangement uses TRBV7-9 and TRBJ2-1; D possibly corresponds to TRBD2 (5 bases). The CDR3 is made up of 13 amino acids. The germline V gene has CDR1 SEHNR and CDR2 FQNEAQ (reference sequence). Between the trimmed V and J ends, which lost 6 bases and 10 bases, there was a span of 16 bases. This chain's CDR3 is CASRPRSGWEQFF. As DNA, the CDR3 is TGTGCCAGCAGGCCGAGAAGCGGTTGGGAGCAGTTCTTC.

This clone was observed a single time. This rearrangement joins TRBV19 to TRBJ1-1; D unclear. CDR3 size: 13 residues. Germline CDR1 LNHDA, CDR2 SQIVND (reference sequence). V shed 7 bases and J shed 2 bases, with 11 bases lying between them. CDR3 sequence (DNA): TGTGCCAGTACGAAGGAGGTCAACACTGAAGCTTTCTTT. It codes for CASTKEVNTEAFF.

In DNA form, the CDR3 reads TGTGCCAGCAGCCCACCGGGACAGGTCCGAGAGACCCAGTACTTC. It encodes CASSPPGQVRETQYF. The chain carries TRBV7-2 and TRBJ2-5, with 8 bases identical to TRBD1. Germline trimming cut 5 bases from V and 4 bases from J; bases unmatched to any gene: 9. This CDR3 spans 15 amino acids. Germline CDR1 reads SGHTA; CDR2 reads FQGNSA.

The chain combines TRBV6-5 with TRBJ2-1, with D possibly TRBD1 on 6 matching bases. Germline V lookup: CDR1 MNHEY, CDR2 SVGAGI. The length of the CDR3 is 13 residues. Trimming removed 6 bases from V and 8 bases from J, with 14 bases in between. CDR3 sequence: CASSRTVRDEQFF. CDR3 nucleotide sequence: TGTGCCAGCAGCAGGACAGTCCGCGATGAGCAGTTCTTC.